This T cell receptor beta chain comes out of a study of blood T cell repertoires in COVID-19. As for the study in general: Samples came from the United States, Italy and Spain, spanning acute and convalescent COVID-19. The cDNA or gDNA used as material had been derived from T cells, B-cell-depleted T cells, or PBMCs.

Only a few counts were recorded for this clone. V lost 5 bases and J 0 bases, leaving 14 bases between the germline ends. The germline V gene encodes CDR1 ENHRY and CDR2 SYGVKD. The CDR3 is 15 residues long. The authors' processing: Amplification of reference gene primers provided the estimated nucleated cell counts. Sequenced by immunoSEQ multiplex PCR; TCRdb stores in-frame clones only, minus some. That table furnishes V, J and clone size, whereas the DNA furnished D and trimming. The sample lists 86,000 or so clones; more than 65% were seen once. The sample comprised peripheral blood. The chain uses TRBV10-3 and TRBJ2-7, with D possibly being TRBD1 (6 bases). The sequence came from a man aged 65 to 85 with acute or convalescent COVID-19. CDR3 loop: CAISRTGPASYEQYF. The CDR3, as DNA: TGTGCCATCAGTCGAACAGGGCCCGCCTCCTACGAGCAGTACTTC.